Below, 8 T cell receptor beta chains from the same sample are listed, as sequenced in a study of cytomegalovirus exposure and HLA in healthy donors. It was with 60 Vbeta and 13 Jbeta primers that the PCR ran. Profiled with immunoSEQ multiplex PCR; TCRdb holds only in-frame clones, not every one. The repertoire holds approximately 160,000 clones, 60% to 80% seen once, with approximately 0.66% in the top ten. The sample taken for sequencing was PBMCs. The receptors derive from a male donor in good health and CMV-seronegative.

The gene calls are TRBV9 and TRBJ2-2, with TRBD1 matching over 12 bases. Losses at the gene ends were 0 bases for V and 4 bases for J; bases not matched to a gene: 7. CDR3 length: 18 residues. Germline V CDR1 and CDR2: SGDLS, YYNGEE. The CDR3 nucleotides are TGTGCCAGCAGCGTAGCCCCTGGGACAGGGGGCTCCACCGGGGAGCTGTTTTTT. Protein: CASSVAPGTGGSTGELFF. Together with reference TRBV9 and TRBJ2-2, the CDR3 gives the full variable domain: DSGVTQTPKHLITATGQRVTLRCSPRSGDLSVYWYQQSLDQGLQFLIQYYNGEERAKGNILERFSAQQFPDLHSELNLSSLELGDSALYFCASSVAPGTGGSTGELFFGEGSRLTVL.

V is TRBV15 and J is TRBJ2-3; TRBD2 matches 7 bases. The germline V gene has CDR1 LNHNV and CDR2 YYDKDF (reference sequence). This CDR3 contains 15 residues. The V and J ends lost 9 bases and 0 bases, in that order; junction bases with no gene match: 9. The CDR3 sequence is CATSGGISSTDTQYF. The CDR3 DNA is TGTGCCACATCGGGGGGTATATCTAGCACAGATACGCAGTATTTT.

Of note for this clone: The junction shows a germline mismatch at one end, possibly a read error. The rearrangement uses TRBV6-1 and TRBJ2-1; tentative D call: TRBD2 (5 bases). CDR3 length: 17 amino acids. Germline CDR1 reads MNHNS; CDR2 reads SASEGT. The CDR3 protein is CASSEALGSAPYDEQFF. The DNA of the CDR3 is TGTGCCAGCAGTGAAGCGCTTGGGAGCGCGCCCTACGATGAGCAGTTCTTC.

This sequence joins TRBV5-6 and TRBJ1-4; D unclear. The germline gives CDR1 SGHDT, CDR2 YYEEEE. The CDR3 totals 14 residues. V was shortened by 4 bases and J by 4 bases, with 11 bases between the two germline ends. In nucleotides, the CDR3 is TGTGCCAGCAGCCGAGGCCCCTATAATGAAAAACTGTTTTTT. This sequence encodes CASSRGPYNEKLFF. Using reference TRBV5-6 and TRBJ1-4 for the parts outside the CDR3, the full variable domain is DAGVTQSPTHLIKTRGQQVTLRCSPKSGHDTVSWYQQALGQGPQFIFQYYEEEERQRGNFPDRFSGHQFPNYSSELNVNALLLGDSALYLCASSRGPYNEKLFFGSGTQLSVL.

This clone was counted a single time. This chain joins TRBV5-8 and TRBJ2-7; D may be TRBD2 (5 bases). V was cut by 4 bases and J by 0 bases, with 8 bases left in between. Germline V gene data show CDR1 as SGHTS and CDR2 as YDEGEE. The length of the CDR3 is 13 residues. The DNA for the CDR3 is TGTGCCAGCAGCATCGGGATCTCCTACGAGCAGTACTTC. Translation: CASSIGISYEQYF.

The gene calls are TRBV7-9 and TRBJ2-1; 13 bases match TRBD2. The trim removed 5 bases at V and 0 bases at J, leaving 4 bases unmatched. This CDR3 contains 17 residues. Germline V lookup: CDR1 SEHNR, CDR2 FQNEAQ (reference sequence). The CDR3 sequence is CASSRGLAGDSYNEQFF. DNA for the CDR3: TGTGCCAGCAGCCGAGGACTAGCGGGGGACTCCTACAATGAGCAGTTCTTC.

This CDR3 is CASSWGLGAYNEQFF. CDR3 nucleotides: TGTGCCAGCAGTTGGGGACTAGGCGCCTACAATGAGCAGTTCTTC. The rearrangement links TRBV2 to TRBJ2-1; TRBD2 aligns across 8 bases. This CDR3 has 15 residues. J gave up 2 bases and V 5 bases, and 5 bases lay outside the gene matches. CDR1 and CDR2 (germline): SNHLY, FYNNEI.

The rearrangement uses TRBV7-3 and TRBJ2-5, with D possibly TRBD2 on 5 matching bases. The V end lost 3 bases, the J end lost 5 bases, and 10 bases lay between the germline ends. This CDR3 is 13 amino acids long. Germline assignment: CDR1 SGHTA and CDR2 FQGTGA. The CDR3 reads CASSFGLGETQYF. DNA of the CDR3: TGTGCCAGCAGCTTCGGACTGGGGGAGACCCAGTACTTC.